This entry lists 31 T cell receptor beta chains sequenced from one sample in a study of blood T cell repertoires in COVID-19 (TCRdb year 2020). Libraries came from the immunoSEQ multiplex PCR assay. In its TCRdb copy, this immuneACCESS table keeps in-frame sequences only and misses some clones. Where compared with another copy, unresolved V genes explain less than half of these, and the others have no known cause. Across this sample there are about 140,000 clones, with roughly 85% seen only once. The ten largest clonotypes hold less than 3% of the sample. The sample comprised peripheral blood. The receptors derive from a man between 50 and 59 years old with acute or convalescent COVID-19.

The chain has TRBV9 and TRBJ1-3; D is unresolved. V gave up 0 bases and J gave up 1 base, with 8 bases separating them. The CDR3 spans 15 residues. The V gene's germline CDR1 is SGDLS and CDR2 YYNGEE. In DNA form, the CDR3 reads TGTGCCAGCAGCGTAGAATCGGGGTCTGGAAACACCATATATTTT. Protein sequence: CASSVESGSGNTIYF.

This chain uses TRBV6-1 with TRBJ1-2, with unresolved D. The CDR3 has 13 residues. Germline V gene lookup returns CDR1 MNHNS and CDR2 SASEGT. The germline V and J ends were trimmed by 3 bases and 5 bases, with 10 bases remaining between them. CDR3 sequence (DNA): TGTGCCAGCAGTGAGAGGGCGTCATATGGCTACACCTTC. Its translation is CASSERASYGYTF.

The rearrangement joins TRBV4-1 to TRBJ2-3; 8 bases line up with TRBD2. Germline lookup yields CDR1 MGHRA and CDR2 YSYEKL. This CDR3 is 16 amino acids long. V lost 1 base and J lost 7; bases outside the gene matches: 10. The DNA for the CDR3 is TGCGCCAGCAGCCAAGTGGGGCGGGGGGCCGCAAATACGCAGTATTTT. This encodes CASSQVGRGAANTQYF.

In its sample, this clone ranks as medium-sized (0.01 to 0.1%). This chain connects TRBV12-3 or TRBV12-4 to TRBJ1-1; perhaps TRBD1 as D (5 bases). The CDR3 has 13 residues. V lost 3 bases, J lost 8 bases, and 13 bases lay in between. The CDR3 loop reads CASSLNGGTEAFF. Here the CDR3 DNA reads TGTGCCAGCAGTTTGAACGGGGGTACGGAAGCTTTCTTT.

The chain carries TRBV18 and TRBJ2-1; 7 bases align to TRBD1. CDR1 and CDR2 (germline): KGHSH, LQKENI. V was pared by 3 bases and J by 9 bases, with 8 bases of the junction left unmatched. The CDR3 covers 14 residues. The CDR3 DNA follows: TGTGCCAGCTCACCGCTGGGACAGAAGGCTGAGCAGTTCTTC. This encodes CASSPLGQKAEQFF.

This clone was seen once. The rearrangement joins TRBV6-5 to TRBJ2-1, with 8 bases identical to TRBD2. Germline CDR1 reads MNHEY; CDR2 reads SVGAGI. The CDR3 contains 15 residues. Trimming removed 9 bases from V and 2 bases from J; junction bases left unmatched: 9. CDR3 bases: TGTGCCAGTTATCGGGGGGGGGCCCCCTACAATGAGCAGTTCTTC. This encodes CASYRGGAPYNEQFF.

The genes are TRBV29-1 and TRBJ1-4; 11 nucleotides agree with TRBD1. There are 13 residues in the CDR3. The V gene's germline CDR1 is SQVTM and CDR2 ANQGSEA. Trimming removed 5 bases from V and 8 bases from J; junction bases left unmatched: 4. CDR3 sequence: CSVTGTGGEKLFF. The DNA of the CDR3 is TGCAGCGTTACCGGGACAGGGGGGGAAAAACTGTTTTTT.

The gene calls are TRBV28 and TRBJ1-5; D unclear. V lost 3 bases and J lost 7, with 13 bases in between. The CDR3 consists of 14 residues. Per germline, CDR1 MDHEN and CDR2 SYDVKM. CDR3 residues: CASSLLDAGQPQHF. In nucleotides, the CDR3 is TGTGCCAGCAGTTTGCTGGACGCGGGACAGCCCCAGCATTTT.

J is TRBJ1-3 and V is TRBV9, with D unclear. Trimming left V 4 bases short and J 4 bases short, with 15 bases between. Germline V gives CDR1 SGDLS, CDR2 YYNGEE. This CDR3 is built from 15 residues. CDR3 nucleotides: TGTGCCAGCAGCTCCTGGAGCCACCTGGGAAACACCATATATTTT. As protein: CASSSWSHLGNTIYF.

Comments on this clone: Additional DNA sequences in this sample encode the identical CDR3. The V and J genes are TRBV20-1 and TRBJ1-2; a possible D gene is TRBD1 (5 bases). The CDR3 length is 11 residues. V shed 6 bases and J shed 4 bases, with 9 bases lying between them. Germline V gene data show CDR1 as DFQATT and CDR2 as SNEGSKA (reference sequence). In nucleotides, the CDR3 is TGCAGTGCCCGGCAGGGCTATGGCTACACCTTC. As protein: CSARQGYGYTF.

The CDR3 region is CASSLGQGGYEQYF. Here the CDR3 DNA reads TGTGCCAGCAGCCTAGGACAGGGGGGCTACGAGCAGTACTTC. This sequence joins TRBV9 and TRBJ2-7, with 10 bases that match TRBD1. This CDR3 is 14 amino acids long. Germline CDR1 reads SGDLS; CDR2 reads YYNGEE. The V segment lost 4 bases and the J segment 3 bases; nucleotides outside the gene matches: 4. Variable domain in full (rest from reference TRBV9 and TRBJ2-7): DSGVTQTPKHLITATGQRVTLRCSPRSGDLSVYWYQQSLDQGLQFLIQYYNGEERAKGNILERFSAQQFPDLHSELNLSSLELGDSALYFCASSLGQGGYEQYFGPGTRLTVT.

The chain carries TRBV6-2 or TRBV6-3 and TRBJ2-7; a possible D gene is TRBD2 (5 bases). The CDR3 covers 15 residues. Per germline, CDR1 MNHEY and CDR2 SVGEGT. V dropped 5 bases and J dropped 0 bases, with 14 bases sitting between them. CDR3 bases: TGTGCCAGCAGTGCCCCCGAACGGGGCTCCTACGAGCAGTACTTC. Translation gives CASSAPERGSYEQYF.

The CDR3 loop reads CASSVTTGATPYEQYF. CDR3 coding DNA: TGTGCCAGCAGTGTAACGACAGGGGCAACCCCCTACGAGCAGTACTTC. This chain connects TRBV6-1 to TRBJ2-7, with TRBD1 identical over 8 bases. Germline V CDR1 and CDR2: MNHNS, SASEGT. The CDR3 covers 16 residues. With V trimmed by 4 bases and J by 2 bases, 10 bases remained unmatched.

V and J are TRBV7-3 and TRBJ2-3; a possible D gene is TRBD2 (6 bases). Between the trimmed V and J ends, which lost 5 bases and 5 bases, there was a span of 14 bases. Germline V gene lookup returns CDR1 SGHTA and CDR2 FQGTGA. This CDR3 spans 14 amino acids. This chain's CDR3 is CASSPEAGQDTQYF. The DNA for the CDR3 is TGTGCCAGCAGCCCGGAGGCGGGGCAAGATACGCAGTATTTT.

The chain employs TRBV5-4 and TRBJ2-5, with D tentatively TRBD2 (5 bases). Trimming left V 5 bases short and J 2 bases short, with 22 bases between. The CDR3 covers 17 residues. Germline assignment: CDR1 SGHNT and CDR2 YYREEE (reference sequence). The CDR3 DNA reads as TGTGCCAGCAGGGTGGGGTCAACGGGAACGTTACAAGAGACCCAGTACTTC. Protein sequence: CASRVGSTGTLQETQYF.

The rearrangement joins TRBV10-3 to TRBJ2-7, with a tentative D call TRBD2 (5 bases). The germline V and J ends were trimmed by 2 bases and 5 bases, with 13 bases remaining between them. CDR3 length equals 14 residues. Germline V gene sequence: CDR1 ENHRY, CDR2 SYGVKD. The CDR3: CAISERENLNEQYF. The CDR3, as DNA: TGTGCCATCAGTGAGCGGGAAAACTTGAACGAGCAGTACTTC.

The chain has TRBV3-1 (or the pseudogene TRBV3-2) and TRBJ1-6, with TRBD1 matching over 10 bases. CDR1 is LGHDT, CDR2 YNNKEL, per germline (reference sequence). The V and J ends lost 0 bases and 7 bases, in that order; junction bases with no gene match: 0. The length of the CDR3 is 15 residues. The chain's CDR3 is CASSQEDRGNSPLHF. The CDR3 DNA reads TGTGCCAGCAGCCAAGAGGACAGGGGGAATTCACCCCTCCACTTT.

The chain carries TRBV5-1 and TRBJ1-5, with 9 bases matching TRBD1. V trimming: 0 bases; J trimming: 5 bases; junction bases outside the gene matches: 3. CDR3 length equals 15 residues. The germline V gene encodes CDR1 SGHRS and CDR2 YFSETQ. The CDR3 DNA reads TGCGCCAGCAGCTTGGGCGGACAGGGGCATCAGCCCCAGCATTTT. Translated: CASSLGGQGHQPQHF. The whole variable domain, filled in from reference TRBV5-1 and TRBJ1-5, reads KAGVTQTPRYLIKTRGQQVTLSCSPISGHRSVSWYQQTPGQGLQFLFEYFSETQRNKGNFPGRFSGRQFSNSRSEMNVSTLELGDSALYLCASSLGGQGHQPQHFGDGTRLSIL.

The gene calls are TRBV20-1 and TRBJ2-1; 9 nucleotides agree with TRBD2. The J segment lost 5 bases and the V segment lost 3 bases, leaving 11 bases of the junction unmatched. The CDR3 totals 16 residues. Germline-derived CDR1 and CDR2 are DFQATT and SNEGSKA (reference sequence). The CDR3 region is CSASWYAASGNNEQFF. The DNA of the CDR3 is TGCAGTGCTAGTTGGTACGCAGCTAGCGGGAACAATGAGCAGTTCTTC.

CDR3 in DNA: TGTGCCAGCAGCTTTGGGGCAGATGGGGCTGAAGCTTTCTTT. Its translation is CASSFGADGAEAFF. The gene calls are TRBV5-6 and TRBJ1-1, with a tentative D call TRBD1 (5 bases). Between the trimmed V and J ends, which lost 2 bases and 6 bases, there was a span of 14 bases. The germline gives CDR1 SGHDT, CDR2 YYEEEE. The CDR3 runs 14 residues.

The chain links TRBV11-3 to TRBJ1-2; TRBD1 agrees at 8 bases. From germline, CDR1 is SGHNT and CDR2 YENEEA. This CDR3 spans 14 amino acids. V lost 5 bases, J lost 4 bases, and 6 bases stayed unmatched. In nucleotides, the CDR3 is TGTGCCAGCAGCCAAGCAGGGGGCGTCTATGGCTACACCTTC. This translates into CASSQAGGVYGYTF.

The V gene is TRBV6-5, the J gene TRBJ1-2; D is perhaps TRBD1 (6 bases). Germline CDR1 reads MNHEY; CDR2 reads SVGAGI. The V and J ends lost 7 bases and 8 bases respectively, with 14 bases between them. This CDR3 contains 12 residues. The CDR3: CASTENRDGYTF. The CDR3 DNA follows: TGTGCCAGCACGGAAAACAGGGACGGCTACACCTTC.

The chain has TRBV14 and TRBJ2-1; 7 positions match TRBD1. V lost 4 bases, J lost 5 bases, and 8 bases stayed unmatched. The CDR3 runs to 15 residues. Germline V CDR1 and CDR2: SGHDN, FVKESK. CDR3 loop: CASSRRQGIDNEQFF. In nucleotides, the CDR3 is TGTGCCAGCAGCCGACGACAGGGTATAGACAATGAGCAGTTCTTC.

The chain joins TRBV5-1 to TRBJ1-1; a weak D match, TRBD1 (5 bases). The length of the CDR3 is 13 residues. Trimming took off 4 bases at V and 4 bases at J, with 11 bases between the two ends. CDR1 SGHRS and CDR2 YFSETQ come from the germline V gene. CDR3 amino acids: CASSEGLGTEAFF. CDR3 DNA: TGCGCCAGCAGCGAGGGACTTGGCACTGAAGCTTTCTTT. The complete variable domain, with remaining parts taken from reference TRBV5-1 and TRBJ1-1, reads KAGVTQTPRYLIKTRGQQVTLSCSPISGHRSVSWYQQTPGQGLQFLFEYFSETQRNKGNFPGRFSGRQFSNSRSEMNVSTLELGDSALYLCASSEGLGTEAFFGQGTRLTVV.

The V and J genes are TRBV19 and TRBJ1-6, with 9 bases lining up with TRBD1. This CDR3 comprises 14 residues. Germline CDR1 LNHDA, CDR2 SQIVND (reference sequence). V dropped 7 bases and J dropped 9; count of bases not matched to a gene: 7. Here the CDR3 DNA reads TGTGCCAGTAATGCTCCGGGACAGGGTTCACCCCTCCACTTT. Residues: CASNAPGQGSPLHF.

This CDR3 reads CASSPRSEPQYF. The CDR3 nucleotides are TGTGCCAGCAGCCCCCGTTCTGAGCCGCAGTACTTC. The chain joins TRBV9 to TRBJ2-7; D remains ambiguous. V gave up 4 bases and J gave up 9 bases, with 14 bases separating them. Germline lookup yields CDR1 SGDLS and CDR2 YYNGEE. The CDR3 covers 12 residues. The whole variable domain, filled in from reference TRBV9 and TRBJ2-7, reads DSGVTQTPKHLITATGQRVTLRCSPRSGDLSVYWYQQSLDQGLQFLIQYYNGEERAKGNILERFSAQQFPDLHSELNLSSLELGDSALYFCASSPRSEPQYFGPGTRLTVT.

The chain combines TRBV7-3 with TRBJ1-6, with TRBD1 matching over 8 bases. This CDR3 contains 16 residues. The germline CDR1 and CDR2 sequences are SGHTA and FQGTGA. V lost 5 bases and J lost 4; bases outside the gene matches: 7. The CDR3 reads CASSLRGDRYNSPLHF. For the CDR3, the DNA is TGTGCCAGCAGCCTAAGGGGGGACAGGTATAATTCACCCCTCCACTTT.

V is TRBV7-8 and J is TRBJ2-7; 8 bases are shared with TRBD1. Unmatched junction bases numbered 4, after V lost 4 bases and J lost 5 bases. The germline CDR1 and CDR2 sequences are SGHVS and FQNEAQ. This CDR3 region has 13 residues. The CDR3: CASSSGQGHEQYF. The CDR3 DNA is TGTGCCAGCAGCTCAGGACAGGGACACGAGCAGTACTTC.

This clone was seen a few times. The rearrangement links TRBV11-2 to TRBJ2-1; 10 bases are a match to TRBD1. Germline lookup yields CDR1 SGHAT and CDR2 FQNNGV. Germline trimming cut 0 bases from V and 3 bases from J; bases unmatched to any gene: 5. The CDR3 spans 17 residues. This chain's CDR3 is CASSLDPGQGNYNEQFF. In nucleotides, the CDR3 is TGTGCCAGCAGCTTAGACCCGGGACAGGGGAACTACAATGAGCAGTTCTTC.

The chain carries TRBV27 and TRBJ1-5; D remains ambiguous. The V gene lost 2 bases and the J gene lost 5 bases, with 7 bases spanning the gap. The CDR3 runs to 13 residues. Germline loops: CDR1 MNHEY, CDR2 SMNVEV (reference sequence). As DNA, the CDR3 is TGTGCCAGCAGTTTAACACCCGATCAGCCCCAGCATTTT. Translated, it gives CASSLTPDQPQHF.

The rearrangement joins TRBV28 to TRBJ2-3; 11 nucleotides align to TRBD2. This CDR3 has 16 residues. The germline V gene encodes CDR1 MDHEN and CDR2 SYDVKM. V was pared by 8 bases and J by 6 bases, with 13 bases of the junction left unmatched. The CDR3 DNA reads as TGTGCCAGCGTACCGGGGACTAGCGGACCACATGATACGCAGTATTTT. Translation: CASVPGTSGPHDTQYF. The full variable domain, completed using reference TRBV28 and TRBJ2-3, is DVKVTQSSRYLVKRTGEKVFLECVQDMDHENMFWYRQDPGLGLRLIYFSYDVKMKEKGDIPEGYSVSREKKERFSLILESASTNQTSMYLCASVPGTSGPHDTQYFGPGTRLTVL.